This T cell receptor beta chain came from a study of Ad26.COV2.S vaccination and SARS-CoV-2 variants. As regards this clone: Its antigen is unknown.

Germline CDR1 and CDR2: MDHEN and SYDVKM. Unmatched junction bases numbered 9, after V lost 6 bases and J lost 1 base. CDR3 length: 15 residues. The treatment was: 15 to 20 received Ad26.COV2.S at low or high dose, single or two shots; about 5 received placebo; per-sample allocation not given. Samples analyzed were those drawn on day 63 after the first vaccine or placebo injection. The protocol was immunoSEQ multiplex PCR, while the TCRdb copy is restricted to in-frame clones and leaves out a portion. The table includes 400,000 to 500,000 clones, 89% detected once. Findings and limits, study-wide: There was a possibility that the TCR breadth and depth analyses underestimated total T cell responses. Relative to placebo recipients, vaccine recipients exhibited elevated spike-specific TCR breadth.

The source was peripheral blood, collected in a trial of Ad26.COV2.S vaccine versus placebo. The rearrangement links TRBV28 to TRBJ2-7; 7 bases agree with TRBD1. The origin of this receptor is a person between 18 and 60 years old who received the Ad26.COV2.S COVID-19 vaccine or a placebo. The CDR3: CASSSAGTDSYEQYF. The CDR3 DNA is TGTGCCAGCAGCAGTGCCGGGACAGATTCCTACGAGCAGTACTTC.